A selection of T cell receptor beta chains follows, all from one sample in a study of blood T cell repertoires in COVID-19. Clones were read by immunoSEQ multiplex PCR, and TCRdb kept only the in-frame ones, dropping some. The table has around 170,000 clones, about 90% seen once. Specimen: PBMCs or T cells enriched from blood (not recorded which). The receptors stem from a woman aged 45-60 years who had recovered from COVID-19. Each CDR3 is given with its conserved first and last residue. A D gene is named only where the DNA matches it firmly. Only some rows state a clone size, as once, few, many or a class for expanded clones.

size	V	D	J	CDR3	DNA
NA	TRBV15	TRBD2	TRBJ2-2	CATSSTAGAGELFF	TGTGCCACCAGCAGTACCGCGGGAGCCGGGGAGCTGTTTTTT
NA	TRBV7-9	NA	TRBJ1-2	CASSPYTTSAYGYTF	TGTGCCAGCAGCCCCTACACGACTTCAGCCTATGGCTACACCTTC
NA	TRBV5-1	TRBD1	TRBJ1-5	CASSLGDRGTQPQHF	TGCGCCAGCAGCTTGGGGGACAGGGGTACGCAGCCCCAGCATTTT
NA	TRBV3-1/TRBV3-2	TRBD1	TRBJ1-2	CASSPDRDYGYTF	TGTGCCAGCAGCCCGGACAGGGACTATGGCTACACCTTC
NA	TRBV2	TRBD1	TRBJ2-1	CASSGTGSHYNEQFF	TGTGCCAGCAGCGGGACAGGCTCACACTACAATGAGCAGTTCTTC
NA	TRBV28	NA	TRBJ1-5	CASSSPTVFQPQHF	TGTGCCAGCAGTTCTCCGACAGTCTTTCAGCCCCAGCATTTT
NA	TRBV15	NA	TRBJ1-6	CATSRDSGVYNSPLHF	TGTGCCACCAGCAGAGATTCCGGGGTGTATAATTCACCCCTCCACTTT
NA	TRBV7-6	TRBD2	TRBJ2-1	CASSPRENSYNEQFF	TGTGCCAGCAGCCCGCGGGAGAACTCCTACAATGAGCAGTTCTTC
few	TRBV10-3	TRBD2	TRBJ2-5	CAISLSGTSGRETQYF	TGTGCCATCAGCCTGTCCGGGACTAGCGGGAGAGAGACCCAGTACTTC
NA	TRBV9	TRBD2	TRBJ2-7	CASSSGLAASYEQYF	TGTGCCAGCAGCTCTGGACTAGCGGCTTCCTACGAGCAGTACTTC
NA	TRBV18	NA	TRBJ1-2	CASSPDSGYGYTF	TGTGCCAGCTCACCCGACTCCGGATATGGCTACACCTTC
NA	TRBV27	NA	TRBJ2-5	CASSQRAAGLVETQYF	TGTGCCAGCAGTCAACGGGCAGCAGGGCTGGTGGAGACCCAGTACTTC
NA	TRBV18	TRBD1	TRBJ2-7	CASSPAGTGGGEQYF	TGTGCCAGCTCACCAGCCGGGACAGGGGGAGGGGAGCAGTACTTC
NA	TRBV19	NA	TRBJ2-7	CASSGASGSYEQYF	TGTGCCAGTTCAGGGGCTAGCGGTTCCTACGAGCAGTACTTC
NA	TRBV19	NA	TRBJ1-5	CASSIWGTAIGSNQPQHF	TGTGCCAGTAGTATTTGGGGGACTGCCATTGGTAGCAATCAGCCCCAGCATTTT
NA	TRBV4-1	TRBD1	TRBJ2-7	CASSPNLQGANEQYF	TGCGCCAGCAGCCCGAACCTACAGGGGGCTAACGAGCAGTACTTC
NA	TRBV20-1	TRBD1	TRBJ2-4	CSASHPGQGSGGAQNIQYF	TGCAGTGCTAGTCACCCGGGACAGGGTTCCGGCGGTGCCCAAAACATTCAGTACTTC
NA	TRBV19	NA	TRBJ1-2	CASSTSDVNYGYTF	TGTGCCAGTAGTACGAGTGATGTAAACTATGGCTACACCTTC
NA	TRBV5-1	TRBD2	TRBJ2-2	CASSLRSSSGRNTGELFF	TGCGCCAGCAGCCTGAGATCTTCTAGCGGACGGAACACCGGGGAGCTGTTTTTT
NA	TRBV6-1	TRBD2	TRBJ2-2	CASSEGGWTSNTGELFF	TGTGCCAGCAGTGAAGGAGGTTGGACTAGTAACACCGGGGAGCTGTTTTTT
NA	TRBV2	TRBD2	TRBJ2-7	CATAPGLAGVDEQYF	TGTGCCACAGCACCCGGGCTAGCGGGAGTCGACGAGCAGTACTTC
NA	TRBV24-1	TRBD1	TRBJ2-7	CATSAGTGRTYEQYF	TGTGCCACCAGTGCCGGGACAGGGCGGACCTACGAGCAGTACTTC
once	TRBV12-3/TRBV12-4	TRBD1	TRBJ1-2	CASSFTGAGYTF	TGTGCCAGCAGTTTCACAGGGGCGGGCTACACCTTC
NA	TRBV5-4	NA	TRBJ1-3	CASSVNTGILSGNTIYF	TGTGCCAGCAGCGTTAACACAGGGATACTCTCTGGAAACACCATATATTTT
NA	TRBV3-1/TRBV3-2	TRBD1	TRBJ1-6	CASSHGDRAGSPLHF	TGTGCCAGCAGCCATGGGGACAGGGCGGGTTCACCCCTCCACTTT
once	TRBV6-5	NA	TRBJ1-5	CASSSRDLPNQPQHF	TGTGCCAGCAGTTCCCGGGATCTCCCGAATCAGCCCCAGCATTTT
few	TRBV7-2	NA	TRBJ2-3	CASSLYGPTDTQYF	TGTGCCAGCAGCTTATATGGCCCCACAGATACGCAGTATTTT
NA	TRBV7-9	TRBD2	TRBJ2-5	CASSLAVVAGGAETQYF	TGTGCCAGCAGCTTAGCGGTGGTAGCGGGAGGAGCAGAGACCCAGTACTTC
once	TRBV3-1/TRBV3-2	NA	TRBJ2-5	CASSQFYQETQYF	TGTGCCAGCAGCCAGTTCTACCAAGAGACCCAGTACTTC
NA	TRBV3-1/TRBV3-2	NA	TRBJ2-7	CASSQRGYEQYF	TGTGCCAGCAGCCAAAGGGGCTACGAGCAGTACTTC
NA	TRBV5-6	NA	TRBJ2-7	CASSSEVVGQSYEQYF	TGTGCCAGCAGCTCCGAGGTGGTCGGACAGTCCTACGAGCAGTACTTC
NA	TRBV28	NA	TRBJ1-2	CASSLSGGHDYGYTF	TGTGCCAGCAGTTTGTCCGGGGGGCACGACTATGGCTACACCTTC
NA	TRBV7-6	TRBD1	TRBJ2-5	CASSLEGQGGETQYF	TGTGCCAGCAGCTTAGAAGGACAGGGCGGGGAGACCCAGTACTTC
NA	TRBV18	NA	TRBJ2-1	CASSLGLGFYNEQFF	TGTGCCAGCTCACTCGGGTTAGGATTCTACAATGAGCAGTTCTTC
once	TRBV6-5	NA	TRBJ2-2	CASSFPPAGELFF	TGTGCCAGCAGTTTCCCCCCGGCCGGGGAGCTGTTTTTT
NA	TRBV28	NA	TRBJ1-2	CASSSPDRNLYGYTF	TGTGCCAGCAGTTCCCCGGACAGAAACCTCTATGGCTACACCTTC
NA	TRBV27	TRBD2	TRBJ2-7	CASSRLAGAPYEQYF	TGTGCCAGCTCCAGACTAGCGGGAGCACCCTACGAGCAGTACTTC
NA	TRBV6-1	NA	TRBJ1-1	CASSEGSLRGNTEAFF	TGTGCCAGCAGTGAAGGGAGTCTTCGGGGGAACACTGAAGCTTTCTTT
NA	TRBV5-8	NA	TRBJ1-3	CASSLNGAAANTIYF	TGTGCCAGCAGCTTGAACGGTGCGGCGGCAAACACCATATATTTT
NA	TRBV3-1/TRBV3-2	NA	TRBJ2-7	CASSPTHTYEQYF	TGTGCCAGCAGCCCCACCCACACGTACGAGCAGTACTTC
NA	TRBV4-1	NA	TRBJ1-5	CASSQDPGGTGNQPQHF	TGCGCCAGCAGCCAAGATCCGGGAGGGACGGGCAATCAGCCCCAGCATTTT
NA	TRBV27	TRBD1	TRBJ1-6	CASSSGSQDRVSPLHF	TGTGCCAGCAGTTCAGGATCTCAGGACAGGGTTTCACCCCTCCACTTT
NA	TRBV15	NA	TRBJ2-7	CATSSHSEQYF	TGTGCCACCAGCAGCCATAGCGAGCAGTACTTC
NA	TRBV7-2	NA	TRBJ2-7	CASSPEVQATYEQYF	TGTGCCAGCAGCCCCGAAGTACAGGCTACCTACGAGCAGTACTTC
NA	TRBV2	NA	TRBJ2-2	CASSDPRRDHPGELFF	TGTGCCAGCAGTGACCCGAGACGGGATCACCCCGGGGAGCTGTTTTTT
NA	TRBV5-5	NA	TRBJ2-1	CASSSRGSYNEQFF	TGTGCCAGCAGCTCAAGGGGTTCCTACAATGAGCAGTTCTTC
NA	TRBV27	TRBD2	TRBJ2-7	CASSSYLRSTSGKNEQYF	TGTGCCAGCAGTTCTTATCTCCGCTCGACTAGCGGGAAAAACGAGCAGTACTTC
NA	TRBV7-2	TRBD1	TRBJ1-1	CASSSRTGVNTEAFF	TGTGCCAGCAGCTCGCGGACAGGGGTGAACACTGAAGCTTTCTTT
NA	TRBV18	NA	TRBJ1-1	CASSLDRATEAFF	TGTGCCAGCTCACTAGACAGAGCGACGGAAGCTTTCTTT
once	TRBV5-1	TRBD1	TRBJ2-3	CASSPGTGTQYF	TGCGCCAGCAGCCCCGGGACAGGGACGCAGTATTTT
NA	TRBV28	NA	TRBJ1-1	CASSLTGHSMNTEAFF	TGTGCCAGCAGTTTAACCGGACACAGTATGAACACTGAAGCTTTCTTT
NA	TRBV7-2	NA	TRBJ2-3	CASSLWASETTDTQYF	TGTGCCAGCAGCTTATGGGCTAGCGAGACCACAGATACGCAGTATTTT